This TCR beta chain was obtained from a study of blood T cell repertoires in COVID-19 (dated by TCRdb to the early 2020s). Broadly, across the study: Samples from collaborators originated in the United States, Italy and Spain and spanned both the acute and convalescent phases of COVID-19. The prospective study material was composed of cDNA or gDNA derived from T cells, B-cell-depleted T cells, or PBMCs. Subjects who had been exposed to COVID-19, were actively infected with it, or had recovered from it provided the deeply sampled blood TCRbeta repertoires that made up the dataset. The repertoires were made available in a free public database intended to serve as a resource for research on the immune response to SARS-CoV-2. Samples were obtained from the ongoing ImmuneRACE study (first 160 participants) and from over a thousand subjects provided by 6 global collaborators. A de-identified subject ID, COVID-19 status, age in years and sex were almost always included in the sample metadata. Where available, HLA class I and class II types were obtained from metadata supplied by the sample provider rather than from assay-based typing.

Via the germline V gene, CDR1 is LGHNA and CDR2 YSLEER. Reading from cysteine to phenylalanine, the CDR3 counts 16 amino acids. The entry retains the CDR3 DNA only, 48 bases that are in frame from base 1. The junction carries 17 bases between V and J, which are trimmed by 1 base and 7 bases respectively. Of note for this clone: Its antigen remains unidentified. Base-call qualities are not available, and no considerably larger clone is one nucleotide away.

Enrolling through a virtual design, the prospective study's participants ranged in age from roughly 18 to 95 years and lived across 24 United States geographic areas. In the prospective study, cohorts were assigned on the basis of participant-reported clinical history obtained from a screening survey and a study questionnaire. For ImmuneRACE Cohort 3, a participant was defined as recovered based on two consecutive negative NP/OP PCR tests, clearance by a healthcare professional, or resolution of symptoms. In the prospective study, mobile phlebotomists collected whole blood, serum and a nasopharyngeal or oropharyngeal swab from each participant. Over a roughly 2-month period, participants in the prospective study had the option of providing additional blood draws and questionnaires. Before DNA extraction, blood samples from the prospective study were shipped at room temperature or frozen. Beyond this particular receptor, the publication reports: The amount of clinical and demographic metadata varied by source and participant and was provided uncurated.

The immunoSEQ Assay, a bias-controlled multiplex PCR, was used to amplify TCRbeta CDR3 regions from genomic DNA. Under the source paper's analysis protocol: The number of nucleated cells in each sample was estimated by amplification of reference gene primers within the assay. To quantify the absolute abundance of each unique TCRbeta CDR3 rearrangement, sequence reads were collapsed and filtered. For each sample, productive Simpson clonality was calculated as the square root of Simpson's diversity index across productive rearrangements. TCRdb holds this immuneACCESS table with in-frame rearrangements only. Some clones are missing; in checked studies, unresolved V genes explain under half, and the rest has no known cause. The V and J calls and clone size come from that table; D and trimming were worked out from the DNA. The sample table shows fewer than 600,000 clones, and roughly 88% are seen once. The top ten clonotypes cover 1.5% to 2% of the sample.

This TCR was recovered from a woman aged 40-49 years who had recovered from COVID-19. The sequenced material came from PBMCs or T cells enriched from blood (not recorded which). The V gene is TRBV4-3 and the J gene is TRBJ1-3; the D gene is perhaps TRBD1, from 5 matching bases. The nucleotide sequence reads as follows: TGCGCCAGCAGCCAAGCCGGGACCCTTGGAGGGAACACCATATATTTT. Its amino acids are CASSQAGTLGGNTIYF.